A selection of T cell receptor beta chains follows, all from one sample in a study of T cell responses to AZD1222 COVID-19 vaccine. The protocol was immunoSEQ multiplex PCR, while the TCRdb copy is restricted to in-frame clones and leaves out a portion. The sample shows around 99,000 clones, about nine tenths of them seen only once. The input for sequencing was peripheral blood, taken on day 0 of AZD1222 vaccination. All receptors derive from an adult in good health. Each CDR3 is given with its conserved first and last residue. The order of the fields is D gene, clone size, J gene, V gene, CDR3 protein, CDR3 DNA. D genes are given only for firm matches. Clone size, where shown, is once, few, many, or a class for clones that have expanded.

>NA|NA|TRBJ1-4|TRBV19
CASSTGDPPDEKLFF
TGTGCCAGTAGTACCGGGGACCCCCCGGATGAAAAACTGTTTTTT
>TRBD1|once|TRBJ1-6|TRBV28
CASSLGFVWGQEQSSYNSPLHF
TGTGCCAGCAGTTTAGGTTTCGTGTGGGGACAGGAACAAAGCTCCTATAATTCACCCCTCCACTTT
>NA|NA|TRBJ2-3|TRBV6-2/TRBV6-3
CASSYERVGNTDTQYF
TGTGCCAGCAGTTACGAGAGGGTAGGCAACACAGATACGCAGTATTTT
>TRBD1|NA|TRBJ1-2|TRBV7-2
CASSLEGADGYTF
TGTGCCAGCAGCTTAGAGGGGGCGGATGGCTACACCTTC
>NA|NA|TRBJ2-1|TRBV19
CASSIYNEQFF
TGTGCCAGTAGTATTTACAATGAGCAGTTCTTC
>NA|NA|TRBJ1-1|TRBV3-1/TRBV3-2
CASSHDASNTEAFF
TGTGCCAGCAGCCACGACGCCTCGAACACTGAAGCTTTCTTT
>NA|NA|TRBJ1-6|TRBV27
CASSLIPPGTGFNSPLHF
TGTGCCAGCAGTTTAATTCCACCGGGAACAGGTTTTAATTCACCCCTCCACTTT
>TRBD1|NA|TRBJ2-6|TRBV5-1
CASSGQGVVSGANVLTF
TGCGCCAGCAGCGGACAGGGGGTGGTCTCTGGGGCCAACGTCCTGACTTTC
>NA|NA|TRBJ1-6|TRBV12-3/TRBV12-4
CASSLPSSPLHF
TGTGCCAGCAGCTTACCCAGTTCACCCCTCCACTTT
>TRBD1|NA|TRBJ2-7|TRBV28
CASSSSGQGRDEQYF
TGTGCCAGCAGTAGCTCCGGACAGGGGAGGGACGAGCAGTACTTC
>NA|NA|TRBJ2-1|TRBV15
CATSKIEGLSDNEQFF
TGTGCCACCAGCAAGATCGAGGGGCTTAGCGACAATGAGCAGTTCTTC
>TRBD1|NA|TRBJ2-4|TRBV11-2
CASSFDRGAPKNIQYF
TGTGCCAGCAGCTTCGACAGGGGTGCGCCCAAAAACATTCAGTACTTC
>NA|NA|TRBJ2-3|TRBV3-1/TRBV3-2
CASSQSNRAQYF
TGTGCCAGCAGCCAATCAAACAGGGCGCAGTATTTT
>NA|NA|TRBJ2-7|TRBV7-9
CASSRPAGGEPYEQYF
TGTGCCAGCAGCCGACCGGCCGGGGGCGAACCCTACGAGCAGTACTTC
>NA|NA|TRBJ2-2|TRBV18
CASSPRTGELFF
TGTGCCAGCTCACCTCGGACCGGGGAGCTGTTTTTT
>NA|NA|TRBJ1-2|TRBV30
CAWSGSGWGYYGYTF
TGTGCCTGGAGTGGATCAGGGTGGGGGTACTATGGCTACACCTTC
>TRBD2|NA|TRBJ2-5|TRBV5-1
CASSSSGRGGTQYF
TGCGCCAGCAGCTCGAGCGGGAGAGGAGGGACCCAGTACTTC